The sequence of this T cell receptor beta chain was determined in a study of blood T cell repertoires in COVID-19. For the study at large: T cells, B-cell-depleted T cells, or PBMCs provided the cDNA or gDNA that served as material.

Per the original methods: Reference gene primers were amplified, and this amplification served to estimate nucleated cell counts. Some clones are missing from TCRdb's copy, which holds only in-frame ones; the method was immunoSEQ multiplex PCR. V, J and clone size are those of that table, while D and trimming were read from the DNA. The sample has fewer than 250,000 clones, roughly three quarters seen once; the top ten hold around 17%. Living in roughly 23 US areas, the participants were between 18 and 89 years of age. This CDR3 comprises 17 residues. J was trimmed by 1 base and V by 3 bases; bases with no gene match: 11. Per germline, CDR1 LNHNV and CDR2 YYDKDF (reference sequence). This clone has just one count.

This chain uses TRBV15 with TRBJ2-7, with TRBD1 matching over 8 bases. Sequences were obtained from PBMCs or T cells enriched from blood (not recorded which). This receptor was taken from a woman between 50 and 59 years old with acute COVID-19. CDR3: CATSSFGQGLLSYEQYV. The CDR3 bases are TGTGCCACCAGCAGCTTCGGACAGGGCCTTCTTTCCTACGAGCAGTACGTC.